This TCR beta chain was observed in a study of T-cell reconstitution after alpha-beta-depleted transplantation in children. A library of TCRbeta sequences, prepared with unique molecular identifiers, was generated. MiXCR, run by TCRdb on the PCR reads, gives a single entry per CDR3 protein. The table lists about 610,000 distinct CDR3 sequences, about 11% of them singletons. A few counts support this clonotype. V dropped 6 bases and J dropped 2; count of bases not matched to a gene: 6. The CDR3 extends over 16 amino acids. The TCR was taken from a human donor who donated a stem cell graft to a child with acute myeloid leukemia. The chain combines TRBV12-3 or TRBV12-4 with TRBJ2-1; TRBD2 agrees at 11 bases. The sample here was PBMCs from the stem cell graft donor, taken from the stem cell graft. CDR3 amino acids: CASSLLAGGPYNEQFF. CDR3 nucleotide sequence: TGTGCCAGCAGCCTATTAGCGGGAGGGCCCTACAATGAGCAGTTCTTC.